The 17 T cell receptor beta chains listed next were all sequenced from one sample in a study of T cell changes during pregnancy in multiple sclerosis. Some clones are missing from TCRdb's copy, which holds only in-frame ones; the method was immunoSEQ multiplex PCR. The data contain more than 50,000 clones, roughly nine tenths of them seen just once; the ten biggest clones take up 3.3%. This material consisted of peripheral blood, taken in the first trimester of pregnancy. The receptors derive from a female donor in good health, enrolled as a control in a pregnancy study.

This chain's CDR3 is CASSQDRRGYTEAFF. CDR3 nucleotide sequence: TGCGCCAGCAGCCAAGATCGCAGGGGGTACACTGAAGCTTTCTTT. The chain links TRBV4-3 to TRBJ1-1; TRBD1 matches at 7 bases. The CDR3 length is 15 residues. Germline V gives CDR1 LGHNA, CDR2 YSLEER. V gave up 0 bases and J gave up 3 bases; unmatched junction bases: 4.

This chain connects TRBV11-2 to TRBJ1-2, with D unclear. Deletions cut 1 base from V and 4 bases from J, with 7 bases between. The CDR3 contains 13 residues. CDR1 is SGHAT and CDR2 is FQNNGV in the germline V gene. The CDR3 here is CASSLGQIYGYTF. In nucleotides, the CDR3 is TGTGCCAGCAGCTTAGGCCAGATCTATGGCTACACCTTC.

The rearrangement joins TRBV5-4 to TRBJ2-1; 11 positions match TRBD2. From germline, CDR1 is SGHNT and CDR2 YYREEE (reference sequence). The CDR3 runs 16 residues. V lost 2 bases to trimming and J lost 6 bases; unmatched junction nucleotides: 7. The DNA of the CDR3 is TGTGCCAGCAGCTTCATAGCGGGAGGGCCCAGCAATGAGCAGTTCTTC. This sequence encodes CASSFIAGGPSNEQFF.

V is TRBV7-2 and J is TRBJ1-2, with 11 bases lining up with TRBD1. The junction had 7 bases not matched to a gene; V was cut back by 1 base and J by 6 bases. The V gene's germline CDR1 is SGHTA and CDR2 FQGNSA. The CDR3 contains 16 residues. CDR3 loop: CASSLVARTGGDGYTF. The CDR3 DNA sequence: TGTGCCAGCAGCTTAGTGGCCAGGACAGGGGGCGATGGCTACACCTTC.

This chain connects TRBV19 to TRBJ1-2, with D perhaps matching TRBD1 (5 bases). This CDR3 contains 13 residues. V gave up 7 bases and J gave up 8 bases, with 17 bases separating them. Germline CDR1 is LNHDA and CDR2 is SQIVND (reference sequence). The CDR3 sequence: CASTGQRTSGYTF. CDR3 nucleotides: TGTGCCAGTACCGGACAAAGAACCTCCGGCTACACCTTC.

CDR3 nucleotide sequence: TGTGCCAGCAGCCCACAGGGGATGAACACTGAAGCTTTCTTT. Its protein product is CASSPQGMNTEAFF. The chain recombines TRBV7-9 with TRBJ1-1; 7 nucleotides match TRBD1. The CDR3 is made up of 14 amino acids. Germline trimming cut 5 bases from V and 0 bases from J; bases unmatched to any gene: 3. Germline V gene sequence: CDR1 SEHNR, CDR2 FQNEAQ (reference sequence).

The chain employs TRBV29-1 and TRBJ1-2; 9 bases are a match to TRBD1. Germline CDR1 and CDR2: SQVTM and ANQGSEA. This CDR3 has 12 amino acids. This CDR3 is CTTGGVTNGYTF. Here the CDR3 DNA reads TGCACAACAGGGGGCGTCACAAATGGCTACACCTTC.

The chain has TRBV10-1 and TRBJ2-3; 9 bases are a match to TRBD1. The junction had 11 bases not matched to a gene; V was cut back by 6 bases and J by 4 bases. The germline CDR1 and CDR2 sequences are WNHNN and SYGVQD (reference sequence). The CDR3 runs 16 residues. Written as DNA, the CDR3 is TGCGCCAGCAGGGCTACAGGGGGCAAGGGCCCAGATACGCAGTATTTT. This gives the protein CASRATGGKGPDTQYF.

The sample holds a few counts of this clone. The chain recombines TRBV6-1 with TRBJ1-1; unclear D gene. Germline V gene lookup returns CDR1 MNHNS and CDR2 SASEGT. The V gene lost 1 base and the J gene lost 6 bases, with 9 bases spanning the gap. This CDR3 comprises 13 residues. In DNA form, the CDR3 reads TGTGCCAGCAGTGAAGAATATCGAGCTGAAGCTTTCTTT. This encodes CASSEEYRAEAFF.

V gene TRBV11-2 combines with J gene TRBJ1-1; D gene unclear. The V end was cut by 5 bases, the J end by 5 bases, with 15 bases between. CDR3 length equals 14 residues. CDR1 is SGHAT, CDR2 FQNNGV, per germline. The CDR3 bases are TGTGCCAGCAGCCCCGGACTAATGGGGACTGAAGCTTTCTTT. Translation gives CASSPGLMGTEAFF.

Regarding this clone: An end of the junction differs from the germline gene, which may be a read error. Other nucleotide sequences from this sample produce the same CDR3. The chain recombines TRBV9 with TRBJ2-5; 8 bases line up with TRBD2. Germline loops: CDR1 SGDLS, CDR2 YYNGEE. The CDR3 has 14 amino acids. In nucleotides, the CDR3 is TGTGCCAGCAGCCGGGGGGGGGCACAAGAGACCCAATACTTC. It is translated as CASSRGGAQETQYF.

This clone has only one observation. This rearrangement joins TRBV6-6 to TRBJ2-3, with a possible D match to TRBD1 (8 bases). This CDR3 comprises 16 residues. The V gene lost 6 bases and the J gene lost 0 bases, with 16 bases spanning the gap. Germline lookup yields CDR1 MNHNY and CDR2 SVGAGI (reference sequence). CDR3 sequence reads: CASSPTGGGSTDTQYF. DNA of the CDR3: TGTGCCAGCAGCCCAACAGGGGGGGGTAGCACAGATACGCAGTATTTT.

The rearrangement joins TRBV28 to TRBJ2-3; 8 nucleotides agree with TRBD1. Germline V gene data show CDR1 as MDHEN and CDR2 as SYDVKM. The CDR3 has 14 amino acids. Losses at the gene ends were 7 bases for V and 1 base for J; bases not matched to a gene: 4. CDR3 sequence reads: CASIMTGGTDTQYF. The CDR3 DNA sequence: TGTGCCAGCATTATGACAGGGGGCACAGATACGCAGTATTTT.

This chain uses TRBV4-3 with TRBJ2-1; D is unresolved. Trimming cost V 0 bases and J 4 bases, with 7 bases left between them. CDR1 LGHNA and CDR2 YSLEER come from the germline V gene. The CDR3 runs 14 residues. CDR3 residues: CASSQDENYNEQFF. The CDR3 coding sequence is TGCGCCAGCAGCCAAGACGAGAATTACAATGAGCAGTTCTTC.

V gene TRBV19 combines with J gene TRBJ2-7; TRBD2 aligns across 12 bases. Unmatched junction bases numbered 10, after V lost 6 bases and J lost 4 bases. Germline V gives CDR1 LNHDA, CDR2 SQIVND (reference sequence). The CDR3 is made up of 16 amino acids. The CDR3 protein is CASRGLAGPRLYEQYF. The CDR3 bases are TGTGCCAGTAGAGGACTAGCGGGACCTAGACTTTACGAGCAGTACTTC.

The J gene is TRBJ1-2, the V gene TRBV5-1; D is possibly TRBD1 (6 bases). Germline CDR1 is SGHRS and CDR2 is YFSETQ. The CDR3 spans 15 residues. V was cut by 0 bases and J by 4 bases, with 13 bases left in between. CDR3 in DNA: TGCGCCAGCAGCTTGGGAGAGACAGGTGGCTATGGCTACACCTTC. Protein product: CASSLGETGGYGYTF.

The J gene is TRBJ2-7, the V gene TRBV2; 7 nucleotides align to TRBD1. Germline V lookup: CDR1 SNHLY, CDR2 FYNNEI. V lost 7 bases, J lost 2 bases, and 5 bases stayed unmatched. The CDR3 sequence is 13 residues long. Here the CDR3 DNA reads TGTGCCAGCACAAGGGACAGCCCCTACGAGCAGTACTTC. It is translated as CASTRDSPYEQYF. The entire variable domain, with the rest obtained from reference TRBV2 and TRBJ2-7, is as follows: EPEVTQTPSHQVTQMGQEVILRCVPISNHLYFYWYRQILGQKVEFLVSFYNNEISEKSEIFDDQFSVERPDGSNFTLKIRSTKLEDSAMYFCASTRDSPYEQYFGPGTRLTVT.